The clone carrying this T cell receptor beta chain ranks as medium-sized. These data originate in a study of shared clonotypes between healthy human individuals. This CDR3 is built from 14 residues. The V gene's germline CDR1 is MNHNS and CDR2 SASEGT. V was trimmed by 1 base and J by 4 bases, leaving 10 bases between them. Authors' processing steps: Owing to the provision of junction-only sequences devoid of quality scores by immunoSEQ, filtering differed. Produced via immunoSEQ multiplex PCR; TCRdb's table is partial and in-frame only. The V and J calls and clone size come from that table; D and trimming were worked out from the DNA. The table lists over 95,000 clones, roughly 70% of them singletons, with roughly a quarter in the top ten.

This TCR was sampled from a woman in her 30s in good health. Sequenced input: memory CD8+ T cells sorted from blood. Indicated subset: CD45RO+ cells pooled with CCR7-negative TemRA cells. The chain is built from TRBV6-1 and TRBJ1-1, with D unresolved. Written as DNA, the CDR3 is TGTGCCAGCAGTGAAGGTCAGGAGTCCACTGAAGCTTTCTTT. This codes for CASSEGQESTEAFF.